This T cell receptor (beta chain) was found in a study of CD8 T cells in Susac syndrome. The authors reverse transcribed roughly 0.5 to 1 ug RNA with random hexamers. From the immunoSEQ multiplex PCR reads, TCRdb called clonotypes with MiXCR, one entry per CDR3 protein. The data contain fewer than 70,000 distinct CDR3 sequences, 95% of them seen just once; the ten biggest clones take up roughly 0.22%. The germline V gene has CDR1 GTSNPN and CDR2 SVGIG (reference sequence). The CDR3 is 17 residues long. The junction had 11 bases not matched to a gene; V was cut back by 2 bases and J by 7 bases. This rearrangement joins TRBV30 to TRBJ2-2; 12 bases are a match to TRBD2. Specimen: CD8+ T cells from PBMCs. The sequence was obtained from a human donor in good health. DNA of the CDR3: TGTGCCTGGAGTTTCGGACTAGCGGGGACTAGAAACGGGGAGCTGTTTTTT. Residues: CAWSFGLAGTRNGELFF.